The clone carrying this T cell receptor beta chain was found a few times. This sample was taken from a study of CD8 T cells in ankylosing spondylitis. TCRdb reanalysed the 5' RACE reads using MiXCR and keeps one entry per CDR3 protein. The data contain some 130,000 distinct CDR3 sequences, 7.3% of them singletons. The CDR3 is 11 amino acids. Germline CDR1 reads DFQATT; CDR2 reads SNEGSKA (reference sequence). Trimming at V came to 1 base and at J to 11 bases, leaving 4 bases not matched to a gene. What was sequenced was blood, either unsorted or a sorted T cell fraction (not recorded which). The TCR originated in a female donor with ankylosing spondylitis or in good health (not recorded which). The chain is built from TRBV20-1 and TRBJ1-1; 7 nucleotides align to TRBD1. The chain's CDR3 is CSARVSTGAFF. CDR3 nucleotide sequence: TGCAGTGCTAGAGTTTCGACAGGGGCTTTCTTT.